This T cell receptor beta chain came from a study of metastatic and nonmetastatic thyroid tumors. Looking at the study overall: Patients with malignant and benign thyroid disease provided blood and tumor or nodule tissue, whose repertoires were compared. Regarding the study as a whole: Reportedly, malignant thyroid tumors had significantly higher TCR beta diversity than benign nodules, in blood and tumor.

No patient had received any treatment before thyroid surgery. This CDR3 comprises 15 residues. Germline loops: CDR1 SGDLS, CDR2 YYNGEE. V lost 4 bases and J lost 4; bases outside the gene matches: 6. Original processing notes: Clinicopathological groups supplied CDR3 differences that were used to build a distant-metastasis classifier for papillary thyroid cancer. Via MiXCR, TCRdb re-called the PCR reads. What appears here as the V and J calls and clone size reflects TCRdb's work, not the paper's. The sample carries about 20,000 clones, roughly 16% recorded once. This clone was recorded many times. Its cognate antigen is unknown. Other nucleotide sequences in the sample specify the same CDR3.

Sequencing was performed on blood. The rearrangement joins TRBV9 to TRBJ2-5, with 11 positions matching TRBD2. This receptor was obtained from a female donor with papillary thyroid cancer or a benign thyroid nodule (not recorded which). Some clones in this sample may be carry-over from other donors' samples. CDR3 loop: CASSLDSGRGETQYF. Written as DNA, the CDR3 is TGTGCCAGCAGCCTAGATAGCGGGAGGGGAGAGACCCAGTACTTC. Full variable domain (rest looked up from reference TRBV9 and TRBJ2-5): DSGVTQTPKHLITATGQRVTLRCSPRSGDLSVYWYQQSLDQGLQFLIQYYNGEERAKGNILERFSAQQFPDLHSELNLSSLELGDSALYFCASSLDSGRGETQYFGPGTRLLVL.